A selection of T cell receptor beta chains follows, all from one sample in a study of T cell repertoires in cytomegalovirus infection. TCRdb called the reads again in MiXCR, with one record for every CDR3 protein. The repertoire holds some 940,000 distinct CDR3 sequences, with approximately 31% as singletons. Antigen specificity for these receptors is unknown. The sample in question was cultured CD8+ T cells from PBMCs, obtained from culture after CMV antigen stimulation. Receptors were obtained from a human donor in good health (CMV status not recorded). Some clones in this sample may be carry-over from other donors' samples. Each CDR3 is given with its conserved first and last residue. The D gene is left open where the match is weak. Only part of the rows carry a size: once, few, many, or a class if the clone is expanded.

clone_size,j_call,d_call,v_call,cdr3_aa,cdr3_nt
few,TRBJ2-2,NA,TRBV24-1,CATRDGDTGELFF,TGTGCCACCAGGGACGGGGACACCGGGGAGCTGTTTTTT
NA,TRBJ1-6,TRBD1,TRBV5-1,CASSFAGTALNSPLHF,TGCGCCAGCAGCTTTGCAGGGACAGCCCTAAATTCACCCCTCCACTTT
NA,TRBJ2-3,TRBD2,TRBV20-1,CSASGLAGEADTQYF,TGCAGTGCTAGTGGACTAGCGGGGGAGGCAGATACGCAGTATTTT
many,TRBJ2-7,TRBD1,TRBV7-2,CASSAQGAMSSYEQYF,TGTGCCAGCAGCGCCCAGGGGGCTATGAGCTCCTACGAGCAGTACTTC
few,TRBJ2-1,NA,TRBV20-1,CSARDLGRQFF,TGCAGTGCTAGAGATTTGGGTCGACAGTTCTTC
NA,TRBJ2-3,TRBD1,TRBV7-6,CAIPGQGLDTQYF,TGTGCCATCCCGGGACAGGGGTTAGATACGCAGTATTTT
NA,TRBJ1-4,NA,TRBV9,CASSPPGTENEKLFF,TGTGCCAGCAGCCCTCCCGGGACGGAGAATGAAAAACTGTTTTTT
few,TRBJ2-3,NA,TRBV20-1,CSARDVGLTDTQYF,TGCAGTGCTAGAGACGTAGGCTTGACAGATACGCAGTATTTT
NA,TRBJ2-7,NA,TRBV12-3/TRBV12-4,CASSLDSWLPYEQYF,TGTGCCAGCAGTTTGGACAGTTGGTTACCCTACGAGCAGTACTTC
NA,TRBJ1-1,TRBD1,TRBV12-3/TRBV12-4,CASRDPGGRTEAFF,TGTGCCAGCAGGGACCCAGGGGGAAGAACTGAAGCTTTCTTT
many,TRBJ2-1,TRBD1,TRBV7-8,CASSLRTGNVDEQFF,TGTGCCAGCAGCCTACGGACAGGGAACGTTGATGAGCAGTTCTTC
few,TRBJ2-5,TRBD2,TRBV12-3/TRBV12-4,CASSPTSGGPQETQYF,TGTGCCAGCAGCCCGACTAGCGGGGGACCCCAAGAGACCCAGTACTTC
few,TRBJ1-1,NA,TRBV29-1,CSVAGRGTLTEAFF,TGCAGCGTTGCCGGGAGAGGCACTTTAACTGAAGCTTTCTTT
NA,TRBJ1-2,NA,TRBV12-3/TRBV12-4,CASSLRPWGAGYGYTF,TGTGCCAGCAGTCTCCGGCCTTGGGGGGCAGGCTATGGCTACACCTTC
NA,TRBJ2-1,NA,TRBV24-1,CATSDLREPYNEQFF,TGTGCCACCAGTGATTTAAGGGAACCCTACAATGAGCAGTTCTTC
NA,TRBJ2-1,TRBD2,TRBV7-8,CAGSPSPGLAGAHSYNEQFF,TGTGCCGGCAGCCCTTCCCCGGGACTAGCGGGGGCCCACTCCTACAATGAGCAGTTCTTC
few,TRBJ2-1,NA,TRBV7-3,CASSLYPGTSSSYNEQFF,TGTGCCAGCAGCTTATACCCCGGGACGTCGAGCTCCTACAATGAGCAGTTCTTC
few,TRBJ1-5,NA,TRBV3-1,CASSQGTGNQPQHF,TGTGCCAGCAGCCAAGGGACAGGCAATCAGCCCCAGCATTTT
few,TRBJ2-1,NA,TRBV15,CATSRGKSSYNEQFF,TGTGCCACCAGCAGGGGGAAGAGCTCCTACAATGAGCAGTTCTTC
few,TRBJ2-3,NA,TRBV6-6,CASSYSPRNLNADTQYF,TGTGCCAGCAGTTACTCCCCCAGGAACCTTAACGCAGATACGCAGTATTTT
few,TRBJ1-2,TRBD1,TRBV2,CASIPGGGSNYGYTF,TGTGCCAGCATCCCAGGGGGTGGGAGTAACTATGGCTACACCTTC
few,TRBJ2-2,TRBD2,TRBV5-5,CASSLEAGGRTGELFF,TGTGCCAGCAGCTTGGAAGCGGGGGGGCGCACCGGGGAGCTGTTTTTT
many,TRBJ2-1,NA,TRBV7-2,CASSLGRGVNEQFF,TGTGCCAGCAGCTTAGGCAGAGGAGTAAATGAGCAGTTCTTC
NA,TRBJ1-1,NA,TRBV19,CASSIDLLWMAEAFF,TGTGCCAGTAGTATAGATCTTCTGTGGATGGCTGAAGCTTTCTTT
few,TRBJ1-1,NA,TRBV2,CASSERALNTEAFF,TGTGCCAGCAGTGAGAGGGCCTTGAACACTGAAGCTTTCTTT
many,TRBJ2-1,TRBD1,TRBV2,CASSGDRTTQSYNEQFF,TGTGCCAGCAGTGGGGACAGGACGACACAATCCTACAATGAGCAGTTCTTC
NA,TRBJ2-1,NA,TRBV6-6,CASSYTSQRGNEQFF,TGTGCCAGCAGTTACACGTCCCAGAGGGGCAATGAGCAGTTCTTC
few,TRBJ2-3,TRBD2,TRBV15,CATSSPWLAGGTDTQYF,TGTGCCACCAGCAGTCCTTGGCTGGCGGGGGGCACAGATACGCAGTATTTT
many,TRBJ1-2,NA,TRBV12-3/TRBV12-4,CASSLRGPTGGYTF,TGTGCCAGCAGTTTAAGGGGTCCCACGGGAGGCTACACCTTC
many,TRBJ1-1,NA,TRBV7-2,CASSWVRDGANTEAFF,TGTGCCAGCAGTTGGGTCCGGGACGGTGCGAACACTGAAGCTTTCTTT
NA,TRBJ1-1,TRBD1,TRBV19,CASIGAGTGDTEAFF,TGTGCCAGTATTGGAGCCGGGACAGGGGACACTGAAGCTTTCTTT
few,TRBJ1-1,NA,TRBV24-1,CATSENRDTEAFF,TGTGCCACCAGTGAGAACAGGGACACTGAAGCTTTCTTT
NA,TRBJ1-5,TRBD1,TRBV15,CATSGELTGSGSNQPQHF,TGTGCCACCAGCGGAGAACTGACAGGGTCCGGTAGCAATCAGCCCCAGCATTTT